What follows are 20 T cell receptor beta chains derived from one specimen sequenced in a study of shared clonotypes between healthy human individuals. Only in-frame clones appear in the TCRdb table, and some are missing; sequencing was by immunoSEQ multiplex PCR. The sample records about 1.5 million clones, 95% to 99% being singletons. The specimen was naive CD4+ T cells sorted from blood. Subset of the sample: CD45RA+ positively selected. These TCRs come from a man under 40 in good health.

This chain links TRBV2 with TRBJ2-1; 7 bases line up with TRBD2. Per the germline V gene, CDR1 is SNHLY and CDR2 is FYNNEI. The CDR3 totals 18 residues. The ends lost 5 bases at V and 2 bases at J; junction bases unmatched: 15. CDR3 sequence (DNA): TGTGCCAGCAGTACACCCCGCCGTGGCGGGAGCCCCTACAATGAGCAGTTCTTC. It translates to CASSTPRRGGSPYNEQFF. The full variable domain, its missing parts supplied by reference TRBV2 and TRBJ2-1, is EPEVTQTPSHQVTQMGQEVILRCVPISNHLYFYWYRQILGQKVEFLVSFYNNEISEKSEIFDDQFSVERPDGSNFTLKIRSTKLEDSAMYFCASSTPRRGGSPYNEQFFGPGTRLTVL.

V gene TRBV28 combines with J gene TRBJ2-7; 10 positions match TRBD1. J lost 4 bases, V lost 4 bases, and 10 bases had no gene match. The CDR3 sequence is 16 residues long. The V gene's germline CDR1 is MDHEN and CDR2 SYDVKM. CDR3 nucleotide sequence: TGTGCCAGCAGTTCACTCGACAGGGGGCGTTTATACGAGCAGTACTTC. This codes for CASSSLDRGRLYEQYF.

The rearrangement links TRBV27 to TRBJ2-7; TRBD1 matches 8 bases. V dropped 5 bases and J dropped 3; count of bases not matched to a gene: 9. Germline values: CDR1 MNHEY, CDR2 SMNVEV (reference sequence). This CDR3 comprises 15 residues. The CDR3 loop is CASSGAVGTGYEQYF. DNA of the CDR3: TGTGCCAGCAGTGGCGCGGTCGGGACAGGCTACGAGCAGTACTTC.

The CDR3 DNA is TGTGCCAGCTCAACATTACAAGGTATCAATCAGCCCCAGCATTTT. This codes for CASSTLQGINQPQHF. The genes are TRBV18 and TRBJ1-5, with D unresolved. The CDR3 runs to 15 residues. Germline-derived CDR1 and CDR2 are KGHSH and LQKENI. The V and J ends lost 5 bases and 3 bases respectively, with 14 bases between them.

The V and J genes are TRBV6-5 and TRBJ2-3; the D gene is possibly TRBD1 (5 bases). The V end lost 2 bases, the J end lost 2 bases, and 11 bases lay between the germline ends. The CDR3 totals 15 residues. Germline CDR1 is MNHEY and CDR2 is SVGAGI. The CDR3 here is CASSYRTHYTDTQYF. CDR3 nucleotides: TGTGCCAGCAGTTACCGGACACACTACACAGATACGCAGTATTTT.

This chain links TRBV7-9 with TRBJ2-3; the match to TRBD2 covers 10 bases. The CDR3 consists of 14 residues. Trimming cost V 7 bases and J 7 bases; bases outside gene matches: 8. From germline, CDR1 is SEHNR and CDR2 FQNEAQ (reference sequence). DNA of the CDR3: TGTGCCAGCATCACAGCGGGAGGGCCGAATACGCAGTATTTT. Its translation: CASITAGGPNTQYF.

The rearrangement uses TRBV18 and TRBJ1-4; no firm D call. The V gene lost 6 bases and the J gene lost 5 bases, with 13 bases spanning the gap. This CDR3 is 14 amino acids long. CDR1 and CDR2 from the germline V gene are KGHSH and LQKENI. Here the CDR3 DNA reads TGTGCCAGCTCGCCCTACATCCCAAATGAAAAACTGTTTTTT. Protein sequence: CASSPYIPNEKLFF. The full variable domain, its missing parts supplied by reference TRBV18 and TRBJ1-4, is NAGVMQNPRHLVRRRGQEARLRCSPMKGHSHVYWYRQLPEEGLKFMVYLQKENIIDESGMPKERFSAEFPKEGPSILRIQQVVRGDSAAYFCASSPYIPNEKLFFGSGTQLSVL.

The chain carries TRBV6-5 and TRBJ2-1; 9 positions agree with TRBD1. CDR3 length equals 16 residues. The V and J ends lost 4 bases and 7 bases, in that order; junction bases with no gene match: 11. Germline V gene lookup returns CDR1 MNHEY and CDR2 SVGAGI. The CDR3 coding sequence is TGTGCCAGCAGTTGGCTGGGGACAGGGCCTTCGAATGAGCAGTTCTTC. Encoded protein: CASSWLGTGPSNEQFF.

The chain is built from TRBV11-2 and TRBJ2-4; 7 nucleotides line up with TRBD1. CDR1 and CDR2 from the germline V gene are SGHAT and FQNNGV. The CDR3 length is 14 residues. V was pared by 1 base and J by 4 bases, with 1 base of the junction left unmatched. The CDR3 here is CASSLVQGKNIQYF. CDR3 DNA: TGTGCCAGCAGCTTAGTACAGGGGAAAAACATTCAGTACTTC.

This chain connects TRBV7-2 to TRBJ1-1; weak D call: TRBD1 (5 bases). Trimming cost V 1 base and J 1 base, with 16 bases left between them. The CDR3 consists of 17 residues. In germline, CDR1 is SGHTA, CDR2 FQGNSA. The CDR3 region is CASSLGAGNRKNTEAFF. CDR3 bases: TGTGCCAGCAGCTTAGGGGCAGGGAATCGAAAGAACACTGAAGCTTTCTTT.

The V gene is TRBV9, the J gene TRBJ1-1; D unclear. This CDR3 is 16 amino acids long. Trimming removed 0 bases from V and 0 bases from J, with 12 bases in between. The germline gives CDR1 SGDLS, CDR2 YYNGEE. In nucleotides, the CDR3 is TGTGCCAGCAGCGTAGGTCCCCCCACAATGAACACTGAAGCTTTCTTT. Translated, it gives CASSVGPPTMNTEAFF.

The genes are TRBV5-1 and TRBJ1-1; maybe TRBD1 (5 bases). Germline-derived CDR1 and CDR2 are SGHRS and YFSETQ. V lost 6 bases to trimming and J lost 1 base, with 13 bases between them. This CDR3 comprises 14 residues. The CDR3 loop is CASTFTQGNTEAFF. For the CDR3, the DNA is TGCGCCAGCACCTTCACTCAGGGGAACACTGAAGCTTTCTTT.

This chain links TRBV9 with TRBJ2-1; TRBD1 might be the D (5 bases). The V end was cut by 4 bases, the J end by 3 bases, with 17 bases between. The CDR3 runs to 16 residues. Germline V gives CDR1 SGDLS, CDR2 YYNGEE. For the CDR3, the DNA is TGTGCCAGCAGCTCAACTTGGGGCAGTGACTACAATGAGCAGTTCTTC. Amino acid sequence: CASSSTWGSDYNEQFF.

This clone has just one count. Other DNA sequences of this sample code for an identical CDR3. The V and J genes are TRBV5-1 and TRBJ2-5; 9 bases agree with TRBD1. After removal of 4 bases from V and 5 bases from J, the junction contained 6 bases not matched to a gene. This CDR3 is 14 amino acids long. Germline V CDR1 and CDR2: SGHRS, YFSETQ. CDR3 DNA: TGCGCCAGCAGCCTGGACAGGGGTGCGGAGACCCAGTACTTC. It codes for CASSLDRGAETQYF.

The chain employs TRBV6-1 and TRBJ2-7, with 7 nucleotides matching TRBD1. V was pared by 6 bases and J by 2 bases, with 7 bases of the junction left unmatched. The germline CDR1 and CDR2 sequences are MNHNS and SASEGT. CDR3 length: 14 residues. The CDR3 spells CASSSGQRAYEQYF. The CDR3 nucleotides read TGTGCCAGCAGCTCGGGACAGAGAGCCTACGAGCAGTACTTC.

The CDR3 DNA reads TGCGCCAGCAGGCTTTCCTACGAGCAGTACTTC. Its translation: CASRLSYEQYF. This chain connects TRBV10-2 to TRBJ2-7; D is ambiguous. The CDR3 is 11 residues long. V lost 6 bases, J lost 1 base, and 4 bases lay in between. Germline assignment: CDR1 WSHSY and CDR2 SAAADI.

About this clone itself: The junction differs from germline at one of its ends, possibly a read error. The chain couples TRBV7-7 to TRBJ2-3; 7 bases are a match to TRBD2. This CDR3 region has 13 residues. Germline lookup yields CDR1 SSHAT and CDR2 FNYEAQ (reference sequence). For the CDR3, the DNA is TGTGCTAGCAGCTTAGGGGAGGGGGATACGCAGTATTTT. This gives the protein CASSLGEGDTQYF.

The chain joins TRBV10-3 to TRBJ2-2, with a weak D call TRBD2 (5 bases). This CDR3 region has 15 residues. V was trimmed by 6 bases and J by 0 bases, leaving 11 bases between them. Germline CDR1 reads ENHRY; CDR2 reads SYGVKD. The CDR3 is CAISDRDANTGELFF. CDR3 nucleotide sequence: TGTGCCATCAGCGACCGGGATGCGAACACCGGGGAGCTGTTTTTT.

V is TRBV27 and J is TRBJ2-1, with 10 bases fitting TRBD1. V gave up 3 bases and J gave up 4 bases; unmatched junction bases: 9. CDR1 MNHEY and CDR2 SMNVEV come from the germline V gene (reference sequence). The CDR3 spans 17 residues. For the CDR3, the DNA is TGTGCCAGCAGTTTCGCCCTCGGGACAGGGGTATACAATGAGCAGTTCTTC. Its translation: CASSFALGTGVYNEQFF.

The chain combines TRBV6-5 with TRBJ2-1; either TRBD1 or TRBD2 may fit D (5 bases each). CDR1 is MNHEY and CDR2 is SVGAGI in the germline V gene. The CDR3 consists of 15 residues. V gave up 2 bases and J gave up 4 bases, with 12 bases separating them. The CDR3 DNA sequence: TGTGCCAGCAGTTACACGGGAAGGGGTTACAATGAGCAGTTCTTC. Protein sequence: CASSYTGRGYNEQFF.